This TCR beta chain was retrieved from a study of T-cell reconstitution after alpha-beta-depleted transplantation in children. Study-wide results and caveats: Counts and diversity of T cells one year after transplant came mostly from newly produced T cells. Alpha-beta T cells about two months after transplant reportedly derived from several hundred expanded graft clones. High day-60 TCRbeta diversity in some patients came from surviving recipient T cells and thymic progenitors.

V gave up 6 bases and J gave up 5 bases; unmatched junction bases: 9. The CDR3 is 16 residues long. The table lists this clonotype with many counts. Its specificity is unknown. A TCRbeta library incorporating unique molecular identifiers was prepared. TCRdb re-called the PCR reads through MiXCR, storing one row per CDR3 protein. Among 90,000 to 130,000 distinct CDR3 sequences listed, approximately 6.9% were seen once. Sample: PBMCs, mostly from graft donor cells, taken 360 days after TCRalphabeta/CD19-depleted stem cell transplant. This chain joins TRBV12-3 or TRBV12-4 and TRBJ1-5, with 11 bases that match TRBD1. This sequence originates from a male patient aged 2 to 10 who had a stem cell transplant for acute lymphoblastic leukemia, so the T cells may come from the graft donor. CDR3 sequence (DNA): TGTGCCAGCAGCCTTTCCGGGACAGGGGGAGATCAGCCCCAGCATTTT. Translating it yields CASSLSGTGGDQPQHF.